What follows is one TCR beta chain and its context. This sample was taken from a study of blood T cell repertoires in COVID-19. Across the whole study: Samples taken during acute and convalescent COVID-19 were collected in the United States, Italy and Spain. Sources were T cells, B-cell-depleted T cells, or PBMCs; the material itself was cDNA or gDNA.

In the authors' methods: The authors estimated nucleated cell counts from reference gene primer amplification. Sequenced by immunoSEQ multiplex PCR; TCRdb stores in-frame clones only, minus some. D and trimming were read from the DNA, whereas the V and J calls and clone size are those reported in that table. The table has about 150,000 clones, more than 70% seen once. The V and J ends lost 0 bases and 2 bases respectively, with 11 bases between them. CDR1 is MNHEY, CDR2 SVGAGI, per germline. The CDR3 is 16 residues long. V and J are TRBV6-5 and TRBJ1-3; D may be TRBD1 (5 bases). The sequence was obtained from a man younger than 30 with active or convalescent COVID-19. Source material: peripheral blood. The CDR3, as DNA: TGTGCCAGCAGTTACTCATCCGCGGGGGCTGGAAACACCATATATTTT. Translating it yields CASSYSSAGAGNTIYF.